A selection of T cell receptor beta chains follows, all from one sample in a study of vaccination and CD4 T cells after COVID-19. TCRdb reprocessed the PCR reads with MiXCR, giving one entry per CDR3 protein. The data show some 15,000 distinct CDR3 sequences, 50% to 65% seen once. Their cognate antigens are unknown. The material was CD4+ T cells from blood, cultured in vitro, obtained about 7 months after SARS-CoV-2 vaccination. Receptors originate from a human donor who had recovered from COVID-19. Both conserved end residues are part of each CDR3. Fields, in order: V gene, J gene, D gene, clone size, CDR3 protein, CDR3 DNA. A D gene is named only where the DNA matches it firmly. Expanded clones get a size class; other rows say once, few or many, or leave the size out.

TRBV20-1	TRBJ2-1	TRBD2	few	CSARLTTSGSGWQFF	TGCAGTGCTAGACTAACGACTAGCGGGAGTGGATGGCAGTTCTTC
TRBV7-9	TRBJ2-6	.	once	CASSRGTPNYSGANVLTF	TGTGCCAGCAGCAGGGGGACTCCCAACTACTCTGGGGCCAACGTCCTGACTTTC
TRBV2	TRBJ1-5	.	few	CASSDWGYGNQPQHF	TGTGCCAGCAGTGATTGGGGGTATGGCAATCAGCCCCAGCATTTT
TRBV7-9	TRBJ2-3	.	few	CASSKRDTDTQYF	TGTGCCAGCAGCAAAAGGGACACAGATACGCAGTATTTT
TRBV27	TRBJ2-5	.	.	CASSLSWQEQETQYF	TGTGCCAGCAGTTTAAGTTGGCAGGAGCAAGAGACCCAGTACTTC
TRBV5-4	TRBJ2-7	TRBD1	.	CASSTKQGTSYEQYF	TGTGCCAGCAGCACCAAACAGGGGACCTCCTACGAGCAGTACTTC
TRBV4-3	TRBJ2-3	TRBD2	.	CASSPDLAGATDTQYF	TGCGCCAGCAGCCCGGACCTAGCGGGAGCCACAGATACGCAGTATTTT
TRBV15	TRBJ2-3	TRBD2	.	CATSPRIAGADTQYF	TGTGCCACCAGCCCAAGGATAGCGGGAGCAGATACGCAGTATTTT
TRBV27	TRBJ2-7	TRBD2	.	CASSRPTSGTYEQYF	TGTGCCAGCAGTCGGCCGACTAGCGGGACCTACGAGCAGTACTTC
TRBV6-5	TRBJ1-3	.	.	CASSYSATPGNTIYF	TGTGCCAGCAGTTACAGCGCGACACCTGGAAACACCATATATTTT
TRBV27	TRBJ2-3	.	.	CASSLNGVHTDTQYF	TGTGCCAGCAGTTTAAACGGGGTTCACACAGATACGCAGTATTTT
TRBV7-3	TRBJ2-3	.	few	CASSFLLQDTQYF	TGTGCCAGCAGTTTCCTACTGCAAGATACGCAGTATTTT
TRBV7-2	TRBJ2-7	.	.	CASSLGLHNSYEQYF	TGTGCCAGCAGCTTAGGGTTGCATAACTCCTACGAGCAGTACTTC
TRBV7-8	TRBJ2-2	.	medium-sized	CASSPETGELFF	TGTGCCAGCTCACCGGAGACCGGGGAGCTGTTTTTT
TRBV27	TRBJ2-5	.	.	CASSPDGETQYF	TGTGCCAGCAGTCCCGACGGAGAGACCCAGTACTTC
TRBV15	TRBJ2-7	.	.	CATSRDSFRAKGKSYEQYF	TGTGCCACCAGCAGAGATAGTTTTCGGGCGAAGGGGAAATCCTACGAGCAGTACTTC
TRBV7-9	TRBJ2-3	.	few	CASSLSRTDTQYF	TGTGCCAGCAGCTTAAGCCGCACAGATACGCAGTATTTT
TRBV27	TRBJ2-1	.	once	CASSLSPGSLSYNEQFF	TGTGCCAGCAGTTTATCCCCAGGGTCCCTCTCCTACAATGAGCAGTTCTTC
TRBV6-5	TRBJ2-5	TRBD2	few	CASSYSTGGPTRTQYF	TGTGCCAGCAGTTACTCAACGGGGGGGCCGACCAGGACCCAGTACTTC
TRBV7-2	TRBJ2-7	.	.	CASSLRADSSYEQYF	TGTGCCAGCAGCTTGCGGGCGGATAGCTCCTACGAGCAGTACTTC
TRBV20-1	TRBJ2-3	.	.	CSAREGADTQYF	TGCAGTGCTAGAGAAGGGGCCGATACGCAGTATTTT
TRBV15	TRBJ1-1	.	.	CATSRAAYGRDTEAFF	TGTGCCACCAGCAGAGCTGCATACGGCCGGGACACTGAAGCTTTCTTT
TRBV7-3	TRBJ2-1	.	once	CASSLTGSGHNEQFF	TGTGCCAGCAGCTTAACTGGGAGCGGCCACAATGAGCAGTTCTTC
TRBV6-1	TRBJ1-2	.	once	CASSERAFFPLYGYTF	TGTGCCAGCAGTGAAAGGGCGTTCTTCCCCCTCTATGGCTACACCTTC
TRBV19	TRBJ1-1	TRBD1	.	CASRVRDRDIGAFF	TGTGCCAGTAGGGTACGGGACAGAGATATTGGAGCTTTCTTT
TRBV20-1	TRBJ2-1	TRBD2	once	CSARDPIAGGYNEQFF	TGCAGTGCTAGAGACCCCATAGCGGGAGGCTACAATGAGCAGTTCTTC
TRBV6-1	TRBJ1-2	.	.	CASRTAGVRGGYTF	TGTGCCAGCAGGACCGCAGGTGTTCGGGGTGGCTACACCTTC
TRBV6-1	TRBJ2-7	.	.	CASSQASHWTYEQYF	TGTGCCAGCAGTCAAGCGTCACATTGGACCTACGAGCAGTACTTC
TRBV5-1	TRBJ2-3	TRBD2	.	CASRRDYGDTQYF	TGCGCCAGCCGCCGGGACTATGGAGATACGCAGTATTTT
TRBV18	TRBJ2-2	.	.	CASSPGLPNTGELFF	TGTGCCAGCTCACCAGGACTGCCGAACACCGGGGAGCTGTTTTTT
TRBV21-1	TRBJ1-5	.	few	CASSKGAAASNQPQHF	TGTGCCAGCAGCAAAGGGGCAGCAGCTAGCAATCAGCCCCAGCATTTT
TRBV6-2/TRBV6-3	TRBJ1-1	.	.	CATRTWDTEAFF	TGTGCCACCAGGACGTGGGACACTGAAGCTTTCTTT
TRBV15	TRBJ2-7	TRBD2	.	CATSRGGGRATYEQYF	TGTGCCACCAGCAGAGGGGGCGGGAGGGCCACCTACGAGCAGTACTTC
TRBV7-2	TRBJ1-1	.	.	CAGGAGGSSFTEAFF	TGTGCCGGCGGGGCGGGGGGGTCATCCTTTACTGAAGCTTTCTTT
TRBV20-1	TRBJ2-7	.	.	CSASLTGNEEYF	TGCAGTGCTAGTCTAACAGGGAATGAGGAGTACTTC
TRBV7-2	TRBJ2-7	.	.	CASSLARVGEQYF	TGTGCCAGCAGCTTAGCCAGAGTCGGGGAGCAGTACTTC
TRBV20-1	TRBJ1-6	.	.	CSAARQGGNSPLHF	TGCAGTGCTGCTAGGCAGGGCGGTAATTCACCCCTCCACTTT
TRBV7-6	TRBJ2-2	.	.	CASSVTGSGTGELFF	TGTGCCAGCAGCGTTACAGGCAGCGGCACCGGGGAGCTGTTTTTT
TRBV7-6	TRBJ2-2	.	few	CASSQSGTGELFF	TGTGCCAGCAGCCAAAGCGGGACCGGGGAGCTGTTTTTT
TRBV7-2	TRBJ1-2	TRBD1	few	CASSGRQGVGYTF	TGTGCCAGCAGCGGAAGACAGGGAGTGGGCTACACCTTC
TRBV6-1	TRBJ1-2	TRBD1	once	CASSSWDRVDGYTF	TGTGCCAGCAGCTCCTGGGACAGGGTTGATGGCTACACCTTC
TRBV20-1	TRBJ2-5	TRBD2	few	CSARDLAGLGETQYF	TGCAGTGCTAGAGACCTAGCGGGATTGGGAGAGACCCAGTACTTC
TRBV4-2	TRBJ1-6	TRBD1	.	CASSQEGQGGAPLHF	TGTGCCAGCAGCCAAGAGGGACAGGGTGGCGCACCCCTCCACTTT
TRBV19	TRBJ1-6	.	.	CASSSDWESSPLHF	TGTGCCAGTAGTAGTGACTGGGAGAGCTCACCCCTCCACTTT
TRBV6-1	TRBJ1-2	TRBD1	.	CASSPRTGGNKPLF	TGTGCCAGCAGTCCGCGGACAGGCGGTAATAAGCCCCTCTTC
TRBV27	TRBJ1-1	TRBD1	.	CASSLVRTGREAFF	TGTGCCAGCAGTTTGGTACGGACAGGAAGAGAAGCTTTCTTT
TRBV2	TRBJ2-7	.	once	CASSLARSPYEQYF	TGTGCCAGCAGTTTAGCCAGGTCTCCCTACGAGCAGTACTTC
TRBV6-5	TRBJ2-5	.	.	CASSSNRGGETQYF	TGTGCCAGCAGTTCCAATAGGGGGGGAGAGACCCAGTACTTC
TRBV5-4	TRBJ1-1	.	.	CASAPGRGNTEAFF	TGTGCCAGCGCCCCGGGCCGGGGGAACACTGAAGCTTTCTTT
TRBV6-2/TRBV6-3	TRBJ1-1	TRBD1	.	CASSHRQGGTEAFF	TGTGCCAGCAGTCACCGACAGGGCGGCACTGAAGCTTTCTTT
TRBV7-2	TRBJ2-4	TRBD1	.	CASSQGQGLAKNIQYF	TGTGCCAGCAGCCAGGGACAGGGGCTAGCCAAAAACATTCAGTACTTC
TRBV6-1	TRBJ1-1	TRBD1	.	CASSKQGNRMNTEAFF	TGTGCCAGCAGTAAACAGGGGAACAGGATGAACACTGAAGCTTTCTTT
TRBV6-1	TRBJ2-7	TRBD1	.	CASSEPGQGSYEQYF	TGTGCCAGCAGTGAACCGGGACAGGGGTCCTACGAGCAGTACTTC
TRBV6-1	TRBJ2-5	TRBD2	.	CASSASGGLETQYF	TGTGCCAGCAGCGCTAGCGGGGGGTTGGAGACCCAGTACTTC
TRBV20-1	TRBJ1-2	.	.	CSARVGQWGSYGYTF	TGCAGTGCTAGAGTAGGTCAGTGGGGGAGCTATGGCTACACCTTC
TRBV20-1	TRBJ2-3	TRBD2	.	CSARTSGSPDTQYF	TGCAGTGCTAGGACTAGCGGGAGCCCAGATACGCAGTATTTT
TRBV20-1	TRBJ1-5	TRBD1	.	CSARDFQGAGQPQHF	TGCAGTGCTAGAGATTTTCAGGGGGCAGGTCAGCCCCAGCATTTT